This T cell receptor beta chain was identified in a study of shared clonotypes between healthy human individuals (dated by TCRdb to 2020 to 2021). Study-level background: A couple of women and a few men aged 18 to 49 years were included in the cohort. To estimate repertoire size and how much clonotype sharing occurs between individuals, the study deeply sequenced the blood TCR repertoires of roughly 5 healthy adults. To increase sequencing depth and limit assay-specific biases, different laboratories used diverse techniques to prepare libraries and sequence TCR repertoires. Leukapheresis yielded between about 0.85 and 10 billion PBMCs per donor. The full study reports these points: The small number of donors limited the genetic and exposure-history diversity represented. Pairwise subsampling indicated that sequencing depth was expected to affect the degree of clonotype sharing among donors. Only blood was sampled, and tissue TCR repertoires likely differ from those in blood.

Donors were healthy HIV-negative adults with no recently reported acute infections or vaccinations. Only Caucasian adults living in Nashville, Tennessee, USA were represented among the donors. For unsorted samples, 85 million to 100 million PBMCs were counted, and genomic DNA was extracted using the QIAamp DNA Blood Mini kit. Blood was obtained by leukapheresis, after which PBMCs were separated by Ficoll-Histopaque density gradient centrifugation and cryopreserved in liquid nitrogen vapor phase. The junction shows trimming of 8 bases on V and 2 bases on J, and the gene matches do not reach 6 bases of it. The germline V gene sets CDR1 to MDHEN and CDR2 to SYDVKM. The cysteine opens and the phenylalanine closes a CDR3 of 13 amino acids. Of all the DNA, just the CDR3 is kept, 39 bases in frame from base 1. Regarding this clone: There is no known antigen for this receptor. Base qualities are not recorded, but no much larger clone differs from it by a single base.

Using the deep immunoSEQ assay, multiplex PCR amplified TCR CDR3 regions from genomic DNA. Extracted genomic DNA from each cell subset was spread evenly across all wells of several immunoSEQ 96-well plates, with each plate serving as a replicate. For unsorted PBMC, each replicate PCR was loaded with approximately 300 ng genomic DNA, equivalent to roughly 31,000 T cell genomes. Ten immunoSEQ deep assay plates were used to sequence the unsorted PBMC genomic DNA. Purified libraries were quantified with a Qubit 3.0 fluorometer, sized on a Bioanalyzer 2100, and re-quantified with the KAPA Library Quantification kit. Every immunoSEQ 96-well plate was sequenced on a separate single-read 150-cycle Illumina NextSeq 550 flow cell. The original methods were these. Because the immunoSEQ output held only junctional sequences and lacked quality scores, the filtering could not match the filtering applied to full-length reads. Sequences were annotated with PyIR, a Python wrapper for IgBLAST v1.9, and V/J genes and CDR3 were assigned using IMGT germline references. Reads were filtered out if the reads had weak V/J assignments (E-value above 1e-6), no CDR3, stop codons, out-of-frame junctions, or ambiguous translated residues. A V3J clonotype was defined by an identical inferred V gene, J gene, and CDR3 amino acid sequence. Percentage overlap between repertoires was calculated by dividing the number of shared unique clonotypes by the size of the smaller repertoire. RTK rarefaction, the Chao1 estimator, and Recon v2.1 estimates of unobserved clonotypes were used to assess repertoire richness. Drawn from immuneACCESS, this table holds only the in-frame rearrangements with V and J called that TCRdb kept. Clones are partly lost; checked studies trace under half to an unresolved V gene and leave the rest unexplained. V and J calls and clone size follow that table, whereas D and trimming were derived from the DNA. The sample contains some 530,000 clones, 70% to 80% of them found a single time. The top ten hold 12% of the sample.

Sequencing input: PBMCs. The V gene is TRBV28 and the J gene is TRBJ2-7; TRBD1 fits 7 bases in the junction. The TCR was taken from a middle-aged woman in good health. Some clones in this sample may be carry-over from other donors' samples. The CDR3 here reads CASGLGQTYEQYF. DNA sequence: TGTGCCAGCGGGCTGGGACAGACCTACGAGCAGTACTTC.